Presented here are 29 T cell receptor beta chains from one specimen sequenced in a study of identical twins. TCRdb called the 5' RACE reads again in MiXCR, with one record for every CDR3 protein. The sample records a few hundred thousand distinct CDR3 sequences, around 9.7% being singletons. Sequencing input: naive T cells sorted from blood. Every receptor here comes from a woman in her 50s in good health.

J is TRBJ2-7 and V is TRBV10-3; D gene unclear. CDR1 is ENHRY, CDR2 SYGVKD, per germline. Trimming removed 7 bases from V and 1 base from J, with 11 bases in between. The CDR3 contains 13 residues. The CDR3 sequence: CAINVDGSYEQYF. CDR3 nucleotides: TGTGCCATCAATGTTGACGGATCCTACGAGCAGTACTTC.

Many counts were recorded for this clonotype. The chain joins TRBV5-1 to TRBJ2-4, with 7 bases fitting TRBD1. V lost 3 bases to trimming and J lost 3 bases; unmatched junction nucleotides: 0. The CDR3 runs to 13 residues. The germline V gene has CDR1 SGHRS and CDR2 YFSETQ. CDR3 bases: TGCGCCAGCAGCTGGGACAGCAAAAACATTCAGTACTTC. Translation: CASSWDSKNIQYF.

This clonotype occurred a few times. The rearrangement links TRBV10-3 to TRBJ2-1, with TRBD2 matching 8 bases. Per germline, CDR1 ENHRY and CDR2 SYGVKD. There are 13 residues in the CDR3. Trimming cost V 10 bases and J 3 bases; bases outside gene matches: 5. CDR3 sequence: CATIAGFYNEQFF. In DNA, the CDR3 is TGTGCCACTATAGCGGGATTCTACAATGAGCAGTTCTTC.

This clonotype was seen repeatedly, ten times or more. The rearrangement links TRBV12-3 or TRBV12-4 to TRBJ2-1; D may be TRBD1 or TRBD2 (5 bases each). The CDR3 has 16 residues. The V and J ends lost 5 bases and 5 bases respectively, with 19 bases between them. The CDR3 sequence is CASSPRWGSANNEQFF. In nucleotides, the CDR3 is TGTGCCAGCAGTCCCCGCTGGGGGAGCGCCAACAATGAGCAGTTCTTC.

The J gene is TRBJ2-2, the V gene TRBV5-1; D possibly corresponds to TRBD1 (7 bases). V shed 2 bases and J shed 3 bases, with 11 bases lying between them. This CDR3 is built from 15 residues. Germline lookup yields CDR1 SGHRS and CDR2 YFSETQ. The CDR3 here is CASSFRGTDTGELFF. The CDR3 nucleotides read TGCGCCAGCAGCTTCCGGGGGACAGACACCGGGGAGCTGTTTTTT.

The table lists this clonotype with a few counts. The DNA for the CDR3 is TGCAGCGTTGTGTGGTTTTGGCCTACGCACGAGCAGTACGTC. Translation: CSVVWFWPTHEQYV. The chain employs TRBV29-1 and TRBJ2-7; no clear D gene. The ends were cut back, 4 bases at V and 5 bases at J, with 18 bases in the middle. Germline CDR1 reads SQVTM; CDR2 reads ANQGSEA. The CDR3 sequence is 14 residues long.

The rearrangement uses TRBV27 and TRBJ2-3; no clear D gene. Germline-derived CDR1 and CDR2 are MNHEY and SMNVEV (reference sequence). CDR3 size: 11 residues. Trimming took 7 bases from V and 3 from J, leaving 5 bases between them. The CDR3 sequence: CASMTTDTQYF. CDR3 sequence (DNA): TGTGCCAGCATGACGACAGATACGCAGTATTTT.

The CDR3 DNA reads TGTGCCACCAGCAGAGTGGGCGGGGAGCTGTTTTTT. It translates to CATSRVGGELFF. The chain employs TRBV15 and TRBJ2-2; D is unclear. This CDR3 is 12 amino acids long. V was trimmed by 1 base and J by 7 bases, leaving 4 bases between them. Germline CDR1 reads LNHNV; CDR2 reads YYDKDF (reference sequence).

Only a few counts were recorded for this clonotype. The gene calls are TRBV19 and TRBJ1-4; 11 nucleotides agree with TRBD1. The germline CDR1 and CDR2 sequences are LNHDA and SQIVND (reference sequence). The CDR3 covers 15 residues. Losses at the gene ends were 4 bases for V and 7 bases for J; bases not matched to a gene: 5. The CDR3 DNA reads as TGTGCCAGTAGTACCGGACAGGGGGCGATTGAAAAACTGTTTTTT. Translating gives CASSTGQGAIEKLFF.

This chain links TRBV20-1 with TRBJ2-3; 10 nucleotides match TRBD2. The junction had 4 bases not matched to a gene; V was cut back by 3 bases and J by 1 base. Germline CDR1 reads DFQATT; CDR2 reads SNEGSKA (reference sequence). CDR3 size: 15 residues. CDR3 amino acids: CSASHLAGGTDTQYF. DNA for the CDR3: TGCAGTGCTAGCCACCTAGCGGGAGGCACAGATACGCAGTATTTT.

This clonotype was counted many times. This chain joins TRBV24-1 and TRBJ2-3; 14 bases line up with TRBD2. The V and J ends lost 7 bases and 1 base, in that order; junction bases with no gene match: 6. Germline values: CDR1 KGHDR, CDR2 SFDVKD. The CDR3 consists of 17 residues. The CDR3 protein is CATSAQGLAGGTDTQYF. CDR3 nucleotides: TGTGCCACCAGCGCCCAGGGACTAGCGGGAGGCACAGATACGCAGTATTTT.

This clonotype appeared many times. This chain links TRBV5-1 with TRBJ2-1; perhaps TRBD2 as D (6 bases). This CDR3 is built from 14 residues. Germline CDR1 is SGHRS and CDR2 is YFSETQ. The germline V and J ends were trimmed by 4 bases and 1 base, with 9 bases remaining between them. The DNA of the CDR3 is TGCGCCAGCAGCCGTAGCGGTTCCTACAATGAGCAGTTCTTC. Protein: CASSRSGSYNEQFF.

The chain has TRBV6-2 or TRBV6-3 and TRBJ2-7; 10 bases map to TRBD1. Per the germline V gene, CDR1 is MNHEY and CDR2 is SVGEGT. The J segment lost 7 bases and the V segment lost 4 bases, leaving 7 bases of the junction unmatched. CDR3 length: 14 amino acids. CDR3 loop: CASSWGQGSREQYF. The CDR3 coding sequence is TGTGCCAGCAGTTGGGGACAGGGGTCCAGGGAGCAGTACTTC.

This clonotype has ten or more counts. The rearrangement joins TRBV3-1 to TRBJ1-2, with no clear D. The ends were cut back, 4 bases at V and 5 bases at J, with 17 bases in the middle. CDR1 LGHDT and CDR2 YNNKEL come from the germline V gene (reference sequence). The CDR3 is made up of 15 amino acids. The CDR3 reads CASSRRRGMDYGYTF. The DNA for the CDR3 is TGTGCCAGCAGCCGTAGAAGAGGGATGGATTATGGCTACACCTTC.

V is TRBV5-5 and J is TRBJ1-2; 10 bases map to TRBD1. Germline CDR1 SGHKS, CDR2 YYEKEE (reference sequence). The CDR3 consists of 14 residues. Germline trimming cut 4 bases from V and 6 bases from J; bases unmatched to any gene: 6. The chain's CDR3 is CASSRPGTGDGYTF. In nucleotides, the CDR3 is TGTGCCAGCAGCCGCCCCGGGACAGGGGATGGCTACACCTTC.

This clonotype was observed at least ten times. DNA for the CDR3: TGTGCCAGCAGCTCCTCACGGTGGGCGGCGGGAGATGAAGAGCAGTACTTC. Amino acid sequence: CASSSSRWAAGDEEQYF. The chain employs TRBV7-8 and TRBJ2-7; 7 bases map to TRBD2. This CDR3 region has 17 residues. V was clipped by 4 bases and J by 7 bases; unmatched bases: 19. Germline V gives CDR1 SGHVS, CDR2 FQNEAQ.

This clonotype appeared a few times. CDR3 bases: TGCAGTGCTAGACCACAGGGAACGGGGGCTTATGGCTACACCTTC. As protein: CSARPQGTGAYGYTF. The rearrangement uses TRBV20-1 and TRBJ1-2, with D perhaps TRBD1 (6 bases). V lost 2 bases, J lost 5 bases, and 18 bases lay in between. This CDR3 spans 15 amino acids. Germline V gene data show CDR1 as DFQATT and CDR2 as SNEGSKA (reference sequence).

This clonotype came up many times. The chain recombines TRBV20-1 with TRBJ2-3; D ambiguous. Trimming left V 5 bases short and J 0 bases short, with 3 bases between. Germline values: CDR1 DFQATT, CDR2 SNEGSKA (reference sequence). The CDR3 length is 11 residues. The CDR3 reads CSALSTDTQYF. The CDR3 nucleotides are TGCAGTGCTTTAAGCACAGATACGCAGTATTTT.

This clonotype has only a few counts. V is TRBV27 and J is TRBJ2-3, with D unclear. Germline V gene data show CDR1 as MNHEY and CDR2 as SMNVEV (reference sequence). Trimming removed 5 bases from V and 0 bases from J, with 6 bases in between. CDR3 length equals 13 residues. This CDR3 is CASSLWSTDTQYF. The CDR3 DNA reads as TGTGCCAGCAGTCTTTGGAGCACAGATACGCAGTATTTT.

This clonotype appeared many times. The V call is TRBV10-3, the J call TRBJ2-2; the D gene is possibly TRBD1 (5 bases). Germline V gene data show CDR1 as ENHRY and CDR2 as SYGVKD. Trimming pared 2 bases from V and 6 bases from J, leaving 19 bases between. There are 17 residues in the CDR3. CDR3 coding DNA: TGTGCCATCAGTGAGCCCGCTGGGGCCCGAGCGCCCGGGGAGCTGTTTTTT. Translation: CAISEPAGARAPGELFF.

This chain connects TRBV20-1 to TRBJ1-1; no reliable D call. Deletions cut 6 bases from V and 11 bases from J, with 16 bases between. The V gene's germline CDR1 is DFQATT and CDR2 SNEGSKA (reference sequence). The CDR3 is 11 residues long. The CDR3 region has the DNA TGCAGTGCCGGGAGTTCCCGACGGGCTTTCTTT. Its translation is CSAGSSRRAFF.

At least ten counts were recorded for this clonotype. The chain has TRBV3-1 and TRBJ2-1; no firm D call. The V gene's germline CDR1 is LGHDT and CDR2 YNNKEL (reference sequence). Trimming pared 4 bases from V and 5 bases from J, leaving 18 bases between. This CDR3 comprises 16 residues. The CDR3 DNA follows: TGTGCCAGCAGCCGTCCCGCAGTCGGCGGTCACAATGAGCAGTTCTTC. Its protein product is CASSRPAVGGHNEQFF.

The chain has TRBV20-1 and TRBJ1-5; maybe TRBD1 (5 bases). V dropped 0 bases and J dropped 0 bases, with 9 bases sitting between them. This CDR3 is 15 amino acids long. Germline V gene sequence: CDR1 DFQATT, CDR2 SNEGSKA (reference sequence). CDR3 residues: CSAREGGASNQPQHF. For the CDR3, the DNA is TGCAGTGCTAGAGAAGGAGGGGCTAGCAATCAGCCCCAGCATTTT.

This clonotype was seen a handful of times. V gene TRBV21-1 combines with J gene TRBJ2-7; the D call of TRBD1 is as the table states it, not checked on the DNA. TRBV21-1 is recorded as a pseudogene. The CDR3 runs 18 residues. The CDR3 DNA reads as TGTGCCAGCAGCAAAGTTTGCGGGGAGGCAGGGGCCTCCTACGAGCAGTACTTC. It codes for CASSKVCGEAGASYEQYF.

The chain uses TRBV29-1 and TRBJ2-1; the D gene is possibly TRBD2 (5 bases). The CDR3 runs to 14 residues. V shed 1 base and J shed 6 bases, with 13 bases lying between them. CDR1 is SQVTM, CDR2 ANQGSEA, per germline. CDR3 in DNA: TGCAGCGTTGAAGCTGGTGGGAGCCCCAATGAGCAGTTCTTC. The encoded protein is CSVEAGGSPNEQFF.

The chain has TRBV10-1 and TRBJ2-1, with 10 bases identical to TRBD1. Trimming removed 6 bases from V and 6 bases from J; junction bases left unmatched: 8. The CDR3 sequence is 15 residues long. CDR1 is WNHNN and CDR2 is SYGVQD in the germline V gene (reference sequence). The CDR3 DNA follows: TGCGCCAGCAGAGCCGGGACAGGGGTAGGCAATGAGCAGTTCTTC. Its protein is CASRAGTGVGNEQFF.

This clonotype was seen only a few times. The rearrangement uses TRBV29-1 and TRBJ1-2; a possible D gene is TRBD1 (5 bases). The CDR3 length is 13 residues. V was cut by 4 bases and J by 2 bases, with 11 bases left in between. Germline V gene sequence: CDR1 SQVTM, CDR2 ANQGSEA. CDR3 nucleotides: TGCAGCGTTGCGCTTGGGGCGAACTATGGCTACACCTTC. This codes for CSVALGANYGYTF. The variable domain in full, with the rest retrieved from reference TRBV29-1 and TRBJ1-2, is SAVISQKPSRDICQRGTSLTIQCQVDSQVTMMFWYRQQPGQSLTLIATANQGSEATYESGFVIDKFPISRPNLTFSTLTVSNMSPEDSSIYLCSVALGANYGYTFGSGTRLTVV.

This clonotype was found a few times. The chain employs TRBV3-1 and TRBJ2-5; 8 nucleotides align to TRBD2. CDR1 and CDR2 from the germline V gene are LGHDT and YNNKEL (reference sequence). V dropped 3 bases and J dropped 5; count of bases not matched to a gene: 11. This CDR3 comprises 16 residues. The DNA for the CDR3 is TGTGCCAGCAGCCAGAACTCATGGACTAGCCGGGAGACCCAGTACTTC. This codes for CASSQNSWTSRETQYF.

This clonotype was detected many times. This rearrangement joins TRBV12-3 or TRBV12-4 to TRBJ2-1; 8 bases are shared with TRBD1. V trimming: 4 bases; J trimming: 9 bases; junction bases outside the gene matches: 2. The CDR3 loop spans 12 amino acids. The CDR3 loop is CASSYQGAEQFF. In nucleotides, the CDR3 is TGTGCCAGCAGTTACCAGGGGGCTGAGCAGTTCTTC.